This T cell receptor (beta chain) is drawn from a study of cytomegalovirus exposure and HLA in healthy donors (dated by TCRdb to 2016 to 2017). Regarding the complete study: A later analysis indicated that the 100 to 150 validation repertoires were generated on the platform also employed for the 600 to 750 repertoires of the first cohort. The aim of the study was to test whether cataloging public T cell receptors could identify signatures of past pathogen exposure. In addition to the first cohort of approximately 670 subjects, a separate validation cohort of under 150 different subjects was used. To predict cytomegalovirus infection status, the study brought together high-throughput TCR immunosequencing, statistical association of individual TCRs with disease status, and machine learning. The paper as a whole reports these results and caveats: In vitro tests confirmed that a few of the cytomegalovirus-associated TCR beta chains recognize cytomegalovirus antigens. The authors suggested that the approach could potentially be extended to other disease states and immunological phenotypes. Of the cluster scores, around 95% were above 0 in a later analysis, which found that TCRs clustered in the first cohort also tended to co-occur in the roughly 130 validation repertoires. A later analysis lacked HLA typing for the validation cohort, so it scored co-occurrence in that cohort across all 110 or so repertoires. The classifier was reported to diagnose cytomegalovirus status with high specificity and sensitivity in both the original and validation cohorts. The study listed 164 TCR beta chains as associated with cytomegalovirus. Across donors, most TCR sequences were observed very rarely, whereas some public TCRs were present in many individuals.

As for this clone: Its antigen remains unidentified. No clone much larger than this one lies a single base away; base qualities are absent.

V was cut back by 0 bases and J by 5 bases, leaving a gap of 4 bases between them. The CDR3 contains 12 residues, cysteine and phenylalanine counted. Left in the record is the CDR3 DNA by itself, 36 bases read in frame from the first base. The germline V gene provides CDR1 MGHRA and CDR2 YSYEKL. Separate from the approximately 670-subject first cohort, the validation cohort of more than 90 subjects was the group to which the donors belonged. Library method: the immunoSEQ multiplex PCR assay. The authors' pipeline ran thus. A statistical classification framework was built to diagnose cytomegalovirus status from the catalog of TCR beta chain sequences. TCRdb re-hosts the immuneACCESS table, in-frame sequences only. Its copies lack some clones; in the studies checked, an unresolved V gene accounts for under half of them, and the cause for the rest is not known. V, J and clone size are those of that table, while D and trimming were read from the DNA. Here the sample has some 130,000 clones; about 80% occur a single time. Clones ranked in the top ten supply 25% to 30% of the sample.

This receptor was obtained from a man aged 25-45 years in good health and CMV-seropositive. Here the chain combines TRBV4-1 and TRBJ2-5; no D gene can be assigned with confidence. Specimen: PBMCs. In nucleotides, the sequence is TGCGCCAGCAGCCAAGATTCGGAGACCCAGTACTTC. Translated, this gives CASSQDSETQYF.